This entry features one T cell receptor beta chain sequence. Its recognized antigen is unknown. The sample holds no much larger clone one base away, and base qualities are not on file. Reading the germline V gene gives CDR1 SGHNT and CDR2 YENEEA. Including the terminal cysteine and phenylalanine, the CDR3 comprises 13 residues. The sequence is cut down to CDR3 DNA, 39 bases in frame from base 1. V is cut by 2 bases and J by 7 bases, and the space between the germline ends is 11 bases. Collaborating institutions collected whole blood in K2EDTA tubes following their own protocols. For TCRbeta analysis, collaborators shipped samples as frozen whole blood, isolated PBMCs, or DNA extracted from either of those sample types. This entry is derived from a study of blood T cell repertoires in COVID-19 (dated by TCRdb to the early 2020s). For context, the study as a whole: Samples covering the acute and convalescent phases of COVID-19 were provided by collaborators in the United States, Italy and Spain. The prospective study material was composed of cDNA or gDNA derived from T cells, B-cell-depleted T cells, or PBMCs. Subjects who had been exposed to COVID-19, were actively infected with it, or had recovered from it provided the deeply sampled blood TCRbeta repertoires that made up the dataset. The repertoires were released in a freely available public database intended as a resource for research on the immune response to SARS-CoV-2. Samples came from the ongoing ImmuneRACE study (first 160 participants) plus 1,254 subjects from 6 global collaborators. Nearly every sample came with metadata listing a de-identified subject ID, COVID-19 status, age in years and sex. Where available, HLA class I and class II types were taken from metadata supplied by the sample provider and were not determined by assay-based typing. Study-wide conclusions, independent of this receptor: The amount of clinical and demographic metadata varied by source and participant and was provided uncurated.

TCRbeta CDR3 regions were amplified from genomic DNA by means of the immunoSEQ Assay, a bias-controlled multiplex PCR. From the authors' description of their analysis: The number of nucleated cells in each sample was estimated by amplification of reference gene primers within the assay. Sequence reads were collapsed and filtered to measure the absolute abundance of every unique TCRbeta CDR3 rearrangement. For each sample, productive Simpson clonality was calculated as the square root of Simpson's diversity index over productive rearrangements. TCRdb re-hosts the immuneACCESS table, in-frame sequences only. Its copies lack some clones; in the studies checked, an unresolved V gene accounts for under half of them, and the cause for the rest is not known. That table furnishes V, J and clone size, whereas the DNA furnished D and trimming. This sample is represented by 120,000 to 150,000 clones; roughly 84% of them were singletons. Less than 9.5% of the sample comes from the top ten.

Sequenced input: peripheral blood. The TCR comes from a human donor in a cohort sampled during active COVID-19. The receptor chain draws on TRBV11-3 and TRBJ2-5; the D gene is possibly TRBD1, with 5 bases matching. CDR3 reads: CASSLSTGRTQYF. The DNA sequence follows: TGTGCCAGCAGCTTATCAACAGGACGGACCCAGTACTTC. The CDR3, completed at both ends by the reference TRBV11-3 and TRBJ2-5 genes, gives the full variable domain EAGVVQSPRYKIIEKKQPVAFWCNPISGHNTLYWYLQNLGQGPELLIRYENEEAVDDSQLPKDRFSAERLKGVDSTLKIQPAELGDSAVYLCASSLSTGRTQYFGPGTRLLVL.